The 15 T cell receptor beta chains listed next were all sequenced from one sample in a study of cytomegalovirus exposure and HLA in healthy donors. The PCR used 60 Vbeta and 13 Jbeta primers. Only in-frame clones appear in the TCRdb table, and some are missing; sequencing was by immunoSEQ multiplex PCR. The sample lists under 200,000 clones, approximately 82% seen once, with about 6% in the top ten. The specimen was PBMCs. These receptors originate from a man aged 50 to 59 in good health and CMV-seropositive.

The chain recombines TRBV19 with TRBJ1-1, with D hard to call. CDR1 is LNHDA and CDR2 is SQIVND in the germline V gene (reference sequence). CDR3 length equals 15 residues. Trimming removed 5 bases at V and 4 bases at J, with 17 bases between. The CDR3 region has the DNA TGTGCCAGTAGTCTAAGGACGGGTGGGAGCACTGAAGCTTTCTTT. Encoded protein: CASSLRTGGSTEAFF.

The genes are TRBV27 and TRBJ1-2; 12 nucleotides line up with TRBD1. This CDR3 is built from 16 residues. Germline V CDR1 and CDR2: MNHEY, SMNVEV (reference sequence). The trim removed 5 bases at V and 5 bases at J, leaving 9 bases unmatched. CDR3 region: CASSTGQGASTYGYTF. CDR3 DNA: TGTGCCAGCAGTACGGGACAGGGGGCATCTACGTATGGCTACACCTTC.

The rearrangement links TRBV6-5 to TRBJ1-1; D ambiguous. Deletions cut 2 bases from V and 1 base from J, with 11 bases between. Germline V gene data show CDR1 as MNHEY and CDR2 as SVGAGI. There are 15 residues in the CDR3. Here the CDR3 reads CASSYGGNRNTEAFF. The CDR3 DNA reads TGTGCCAGCAGTTACGGCGGTAACCGGAACACTGAAGCTTTCTTT.

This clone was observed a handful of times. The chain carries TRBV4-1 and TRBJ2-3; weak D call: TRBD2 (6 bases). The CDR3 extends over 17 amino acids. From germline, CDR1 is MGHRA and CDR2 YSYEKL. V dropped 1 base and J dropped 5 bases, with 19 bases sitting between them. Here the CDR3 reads CASSQAFRDSVGDTQYF. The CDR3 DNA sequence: TGCGCCAGCAGCCAAGCCTTCCGGGACTCGGTGGGAGATACGCAGTATTTT.

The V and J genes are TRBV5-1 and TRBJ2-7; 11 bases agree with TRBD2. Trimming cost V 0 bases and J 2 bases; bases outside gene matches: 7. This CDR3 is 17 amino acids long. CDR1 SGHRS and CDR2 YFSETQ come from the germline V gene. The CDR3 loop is CASSLAGLAGKTYEQYF. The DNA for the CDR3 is TGCGCCAGCAGCTTGGCCGGACTAGCGGGCAAAACCTACGAGCAGTACTTC.

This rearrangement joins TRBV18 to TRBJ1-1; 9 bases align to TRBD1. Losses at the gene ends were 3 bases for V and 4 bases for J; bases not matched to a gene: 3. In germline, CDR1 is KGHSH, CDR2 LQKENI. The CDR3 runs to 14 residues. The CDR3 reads CASSPRDRATEAFF. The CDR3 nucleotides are TGTGCCAGCTCACCGCGGGACAGGGCCACTGAAGCTTTCTTT.

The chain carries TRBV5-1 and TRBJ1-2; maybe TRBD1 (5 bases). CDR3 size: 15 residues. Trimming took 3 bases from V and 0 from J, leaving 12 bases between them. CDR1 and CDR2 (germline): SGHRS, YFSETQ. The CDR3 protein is CASSSDSTSNYGYTF. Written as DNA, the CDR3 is TGCGCCAGCAGCTCCGACAGTACTTCTAACTATGGCTACACCTTC.

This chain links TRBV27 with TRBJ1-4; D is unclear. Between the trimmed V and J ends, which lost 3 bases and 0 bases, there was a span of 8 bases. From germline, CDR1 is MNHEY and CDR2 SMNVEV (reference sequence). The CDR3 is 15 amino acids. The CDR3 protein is CASSFQLATNEKLFF. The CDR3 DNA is TGTGCCAGCAGTTTCCAGCTAGCAACTAATGAAAAACTGTTTTTT.

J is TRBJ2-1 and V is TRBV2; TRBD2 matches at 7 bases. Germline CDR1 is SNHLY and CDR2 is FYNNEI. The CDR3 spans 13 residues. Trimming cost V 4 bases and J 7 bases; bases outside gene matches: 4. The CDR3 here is CASSGRTRNEQFF. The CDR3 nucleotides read TGTGCCAGCAGTGGCAGGACTAGGAATGAGCAGTTCTTC. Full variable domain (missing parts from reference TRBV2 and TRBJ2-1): EPEVTQTPSHQVTQMGQEVILRCVPISNHLYFYWYRQILGQKVEFLVSFYNNEISEKSEIFDDQFSVERPDGSNFTLKIRSTKLEDSAMYFCASSGRTRNEQFFGPGTRLTVL.

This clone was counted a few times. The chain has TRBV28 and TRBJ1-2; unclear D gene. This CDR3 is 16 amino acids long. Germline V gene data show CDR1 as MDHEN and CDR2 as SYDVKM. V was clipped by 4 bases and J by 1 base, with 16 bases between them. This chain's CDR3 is CASSSMLARSNYGYTF. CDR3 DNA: TGTGCCAGCAGTTCAATGCTTGCCAGAAGTAACTATGGCTACACCTTC.

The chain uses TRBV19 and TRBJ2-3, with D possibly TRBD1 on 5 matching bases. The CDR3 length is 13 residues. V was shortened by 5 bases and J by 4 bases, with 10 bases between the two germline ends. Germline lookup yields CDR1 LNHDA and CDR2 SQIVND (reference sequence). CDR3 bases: TGTGCCAGTAGTGCGGCAGGGTCAGATACGCAGTATTTT. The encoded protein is CASSAAGSDTQYF.

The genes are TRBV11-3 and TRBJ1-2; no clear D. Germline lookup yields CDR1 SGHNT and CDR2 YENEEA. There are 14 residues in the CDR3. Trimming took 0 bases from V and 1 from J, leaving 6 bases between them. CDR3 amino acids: CASSLDRGNYGYTF. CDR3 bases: TGTGCCAGCAGCTTAGATCGGGGTAACTATGGCTACACCTTC.

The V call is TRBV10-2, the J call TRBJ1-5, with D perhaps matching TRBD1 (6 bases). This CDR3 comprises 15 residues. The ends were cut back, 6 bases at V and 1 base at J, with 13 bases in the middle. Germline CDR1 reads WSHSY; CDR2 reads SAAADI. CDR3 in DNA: TGCGCCAGCAGAGGGGCAGGGGCCAGCAATCAGCCCCAGCATTTT. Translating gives CASRGAGASNQPQHF.

The CDR3 reads CASRKGLAGTGELFF. The CDR3 DNA sequence: TGTGCCAGCAGAAAGGGACTAGCGGGAACCGGGGAGCTGTTTTTT. The chain carries TRBV6-5 and TRBJ2-2, with TRBD2 matching 13 bases. CDR1 is MNHEY, CDR2 SVGAGI, per germline. Trimming at V came to 6 bases and at J to 5 bases, leaving 3 bases not matched to a gene. The CDR3 extends over 15 amino acids.

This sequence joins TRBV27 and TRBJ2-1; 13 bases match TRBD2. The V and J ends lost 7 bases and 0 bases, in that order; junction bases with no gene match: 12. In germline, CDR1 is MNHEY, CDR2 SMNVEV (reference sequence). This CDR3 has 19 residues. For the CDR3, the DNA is TGTGCCAGCATCGGCTGGACTAGCGGGGGCCCGAACTCCTACAATGAGCAGTTCTTC. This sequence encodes CASIGWTSGGPNSYNEQFF.